This T cell receptor beta chain was sequenced during a study of blood T cells in healthy people across ages. Sample-barcoded 5' priming and a J-beta primer mix drove a second PCR of about 6 to 12 cycles. TCRdb called the 5' RACE reads again in MiXCR, with one record for every CDR3 protein. The sample has 780,000 or so distinct CDR3 sequences; roughly three fifths are singletons. CDR1 and CDR2 (germline): DFQATT, SNEGSKA (reference sequence). CDR3 length: 14 residues. This chain uses TRBV20-1 with TRBJ1-1; D is possibly TRBD1 (5 bases). The specimen sequenced was blood. The clonotype comes from a man aged 35 to 55 in good health. This CDR3 is CRASRWGVDTEAFF. In DNA, the CDR3 is TGCAGGGCAAGCCGTTGGGGGGTGGACACTGAAGCTTTCTTT.